Reported below is one T cell receptor beta chain. Trimming removed 8 bases from V and 5 bases from J; junction bases left unmatched: 5. Germline V gives CDR1 SNHLY, CDR2 FYNNEI. The CDR3 has 13 residues. These data come from a study of cytomegalovirus exposure and HLA in healthy donors. The study ran its PCR with 60 Vbeta and 13 Jbeta primers. Under the authors' procedure: It was a later analysis that counted 79 million or so unique TCR beta chains, of which 9 million to 13 million were shared. Repertoires were generated with immunoSEQ multiplex PCR, while TCRdb's copy carries only in-frame clones and drops some. The V and J calls and clone size were taken over from that table, and D and trimming were inferred from the DNA. The sample has some 220,000 clones, 78% seen once.

The origin of this receptor is a boy under 18 in good health and CMV-seronegative. Sequencing input: PBMCs. This rearrangement joins TRBV2 to TRBJ1-5; 8 nucleotides line up with TRBD1. CDR3 residues: CASDRGEDQPQHF. DNA for the CDR3: TGTGCCAGCGACAGGGGTGAGGATCAGCCCCAGCATTTT.